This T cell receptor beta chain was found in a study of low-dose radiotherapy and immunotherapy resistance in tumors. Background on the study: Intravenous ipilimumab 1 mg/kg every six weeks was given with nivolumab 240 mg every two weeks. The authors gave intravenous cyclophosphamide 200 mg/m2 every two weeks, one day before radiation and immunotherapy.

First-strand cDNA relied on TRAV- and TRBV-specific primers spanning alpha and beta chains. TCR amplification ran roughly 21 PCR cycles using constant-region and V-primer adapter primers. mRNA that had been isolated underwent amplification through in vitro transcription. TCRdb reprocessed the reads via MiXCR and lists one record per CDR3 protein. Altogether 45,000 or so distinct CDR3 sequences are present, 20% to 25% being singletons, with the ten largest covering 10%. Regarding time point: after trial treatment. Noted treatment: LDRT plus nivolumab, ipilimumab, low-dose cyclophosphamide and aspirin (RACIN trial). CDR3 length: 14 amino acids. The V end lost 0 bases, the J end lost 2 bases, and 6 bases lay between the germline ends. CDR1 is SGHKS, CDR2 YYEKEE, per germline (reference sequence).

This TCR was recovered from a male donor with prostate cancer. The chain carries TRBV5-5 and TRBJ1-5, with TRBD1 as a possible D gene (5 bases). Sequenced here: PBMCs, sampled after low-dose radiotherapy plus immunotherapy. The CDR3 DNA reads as TGTGCCAGCAGCTTGGAAGGGGGCAATCAGCCCCAGCATTTT. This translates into CASSLEGGNQPQHF.